The text below deals with one T cell receptor (beta chain). Antigen: not known. TCR beta cDNA libraries had unique molecular identifiers. The authors obtained roughly 550,000 cDNA molecules from approximately 0.95 to 9.8 million T cells. TCRdb re-derived calls from the PCR reads in MiXCR, one entry per CDR3 protein. The repertoire has more than 450,000 distinct CDR3 sequences, 34% of them found once; the top ten carry under 7%. The sample belongs to a study of post-analysis software for immune sequencing data. The CDR3 length is 15 residues. V lost 6 bases to trimming and J lost 6 bases, with 18 bases between them. The germline V gene has CDR1 SGHVS and CDR2 FNYEAQ. The study, taken as a whole, reports: Controls showed lower frequencies than patients for five TRBV segments, and TRBV5-6, TRBV5-1 and TRBV20-1 were among these.

V usage is TRBV7-6 and J usage is TRBJ2-1, with D perhaps matching TRBD2 (6 bases). What was sequenced was blood. This receptor was identified in a girl aged 2-17 years with multiple sclerosis. CDR3 residues: CASSQAALTSNEQFF. CDR3 in DNA: TGTGCCAGCAGTCAAGCGGCCTTGACTAGCAATGAGCAGTTCTTC.